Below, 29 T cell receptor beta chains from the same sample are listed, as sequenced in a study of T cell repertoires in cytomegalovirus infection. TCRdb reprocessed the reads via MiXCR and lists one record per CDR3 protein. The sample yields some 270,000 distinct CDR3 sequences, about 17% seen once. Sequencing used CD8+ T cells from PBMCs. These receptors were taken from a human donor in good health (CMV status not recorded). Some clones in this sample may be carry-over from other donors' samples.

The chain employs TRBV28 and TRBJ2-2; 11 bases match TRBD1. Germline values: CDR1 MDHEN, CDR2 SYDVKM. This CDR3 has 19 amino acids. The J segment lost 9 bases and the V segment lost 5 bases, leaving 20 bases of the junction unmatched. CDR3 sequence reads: CASSTGTGGLGGVTWELFF. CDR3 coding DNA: TGTGCCAGCAGTACCGGGACAGGGGGGCTCGGCGGTGTTACTTGGGAGCTGTTTTTT.

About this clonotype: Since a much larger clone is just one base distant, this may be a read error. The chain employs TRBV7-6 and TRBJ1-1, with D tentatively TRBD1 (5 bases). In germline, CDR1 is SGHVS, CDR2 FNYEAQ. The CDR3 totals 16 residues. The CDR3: CASSDRRDALNSEAFF. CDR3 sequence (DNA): TGTGCCAGCAGCGATCGCCGGGACGCGCTGAACTCTGAAGCTTTCTTT.

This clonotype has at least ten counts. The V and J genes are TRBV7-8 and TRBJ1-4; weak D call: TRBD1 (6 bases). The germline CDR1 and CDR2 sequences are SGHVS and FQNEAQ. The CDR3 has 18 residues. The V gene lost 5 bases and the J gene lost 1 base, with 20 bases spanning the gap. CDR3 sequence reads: CASSLNPTGAQTNEKLFF. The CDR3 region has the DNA TGTGCCAGCAGCCTCAATCCGACGGGGGCGCAAACTAATGAAAAACTGTTTTTT.

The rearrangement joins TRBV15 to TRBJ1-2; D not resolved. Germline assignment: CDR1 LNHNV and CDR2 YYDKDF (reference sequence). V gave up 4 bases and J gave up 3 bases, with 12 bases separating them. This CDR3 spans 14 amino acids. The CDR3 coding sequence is TGTGCCACCAGCAAGGAGACACCGTACTATGGCTACACCTTC. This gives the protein CATSKETPYYGYTF.

CDR3 coding DNA: TGTGCCAGCAGCTTCCGGGACAGGGATGGCTACACCTTC. Protein: CASSFRDRDGYTF. V gene TRBV7-6 combines with J gene TRBJ1-2; 9 positions match TRBD1. The J segment lost 6 bases and the V segment lost 3 bases, leaving 2 bases of the junction unmatched. CDR3 length: 13 residues. The germline CDR1 and CDR2 sequences are SGHVS and FNYEAQ.

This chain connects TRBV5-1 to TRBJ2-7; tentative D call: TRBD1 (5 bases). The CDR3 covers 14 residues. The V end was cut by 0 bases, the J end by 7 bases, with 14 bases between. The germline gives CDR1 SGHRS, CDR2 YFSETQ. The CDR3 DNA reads TGCGCCAGCAGCTTGGGACAGCTCTCCAGGGAGCAGTACTTC. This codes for CASSLGQLSREQYF.

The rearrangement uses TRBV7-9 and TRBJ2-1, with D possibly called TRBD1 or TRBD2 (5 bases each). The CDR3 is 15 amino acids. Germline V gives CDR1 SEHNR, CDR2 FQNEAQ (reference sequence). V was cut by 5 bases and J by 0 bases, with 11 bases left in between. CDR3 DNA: TGTGCCAGCAGCCCCTGGGGGTACTCCTACAATGAGCAGTTCTTC. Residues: CASSPWGYSYNEQFF.

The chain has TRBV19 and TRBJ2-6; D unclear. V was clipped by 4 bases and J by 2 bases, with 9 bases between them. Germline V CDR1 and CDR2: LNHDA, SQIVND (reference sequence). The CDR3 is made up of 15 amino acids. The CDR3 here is CASSTGETGANVLTF. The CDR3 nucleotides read TGTGCCAGTAGTACTGGTGAGACTGGGGCCAACGTCCTGACTTTC.

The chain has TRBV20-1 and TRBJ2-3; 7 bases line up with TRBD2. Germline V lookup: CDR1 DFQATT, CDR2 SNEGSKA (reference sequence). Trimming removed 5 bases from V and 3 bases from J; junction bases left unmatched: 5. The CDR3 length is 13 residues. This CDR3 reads CSAGWGGTDTQYF. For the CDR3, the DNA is TGCAGTGCTGGTTGGGGGGGGACAGATACGCAGTATTTT.

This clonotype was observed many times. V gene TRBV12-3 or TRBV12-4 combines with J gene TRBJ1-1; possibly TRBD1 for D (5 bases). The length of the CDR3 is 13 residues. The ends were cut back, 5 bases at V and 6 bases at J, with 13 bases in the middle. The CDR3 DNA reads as TGTGCCAGCAGTCTAGGGGATCCCGCTGAAGCTTTCTTT. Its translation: CASSLGDPAEAFF.

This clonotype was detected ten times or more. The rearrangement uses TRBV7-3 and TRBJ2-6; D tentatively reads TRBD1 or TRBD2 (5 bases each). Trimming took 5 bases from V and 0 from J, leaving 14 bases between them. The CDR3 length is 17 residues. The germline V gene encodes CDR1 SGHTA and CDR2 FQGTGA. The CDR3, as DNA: TGTGCCAGCAGCCTCAATGGGGGAAGCTCTGGGGCCAACGTCCTGACTTTC. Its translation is CASSLNGGSSGANVLTF. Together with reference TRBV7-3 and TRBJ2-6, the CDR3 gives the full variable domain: GAGVSQTPSNKVTEKGKYVELRCDPISGHTALYWYRQSLGQGPEFLIYFQGTGAADDSGLPNDRFFAVRPEGSVSTLKIQRTERGDSAVYLCASSLNGGSSGANVLTFGAGSRLTVL.

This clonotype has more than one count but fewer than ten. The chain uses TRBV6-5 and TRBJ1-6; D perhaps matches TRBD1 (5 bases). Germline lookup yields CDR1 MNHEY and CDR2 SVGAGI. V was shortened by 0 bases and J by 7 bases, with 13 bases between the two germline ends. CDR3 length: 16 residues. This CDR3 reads CASSYSNTGENSPLHF. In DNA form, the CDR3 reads TGTGCCAGCAGTTACTCGAACACGGGGGAGAATTCACCCCTCCACTTT.

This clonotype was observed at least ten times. In nucleotides, the CDR3 is TGTGCCAGCACCCGACCTAATGAAAAACTGTTTTTT. It yields the protein CASTRPNEKLFF. V usage is TRBV7-9 and J usage is TRBJ1-4, with D uncertain. The CDR3 loop spans 12 amino acids. Germline V CDR1 and CDR2: SEHNR, FQNEAQ (reference sequence). Trimming left V 7 bases short and J 3 bases short, with 6 bases between.

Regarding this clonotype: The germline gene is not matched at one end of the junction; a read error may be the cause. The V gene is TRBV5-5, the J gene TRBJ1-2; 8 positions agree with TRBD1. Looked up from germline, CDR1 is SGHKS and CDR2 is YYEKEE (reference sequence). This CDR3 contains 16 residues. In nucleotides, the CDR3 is TGTGCTAGCAGCCTCTCAGGGGGCGCTTCCTACTATGGCTACACCTTC. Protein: CASSLSGGASYYGYTF.

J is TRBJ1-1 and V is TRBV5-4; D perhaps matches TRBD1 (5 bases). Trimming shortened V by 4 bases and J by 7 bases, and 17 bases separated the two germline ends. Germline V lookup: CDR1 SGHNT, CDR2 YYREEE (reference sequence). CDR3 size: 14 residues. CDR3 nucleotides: TGTGCCAGCAGCCTTTCGTTCGGGGGAAATGAAGCTTTCTTT. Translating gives CASSLSFGGNEAFF.

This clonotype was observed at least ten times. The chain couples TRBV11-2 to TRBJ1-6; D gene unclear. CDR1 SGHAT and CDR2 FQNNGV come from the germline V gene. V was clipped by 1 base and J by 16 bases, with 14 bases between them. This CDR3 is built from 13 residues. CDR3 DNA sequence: TGTGCCAGCAGCTTAGGTCCATTCACCCTTCTCCACTTT. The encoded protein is CASSLGPFTLLHF.

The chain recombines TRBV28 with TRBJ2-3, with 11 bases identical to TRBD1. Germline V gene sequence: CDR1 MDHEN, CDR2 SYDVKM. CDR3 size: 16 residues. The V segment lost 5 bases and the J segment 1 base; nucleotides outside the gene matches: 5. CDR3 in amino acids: CASSLLGQGGTDTQYF. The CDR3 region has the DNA TGTGCCAGCAGTCTTTTGGGACAGGGGGGCACAGATACGCAGTATTTT.

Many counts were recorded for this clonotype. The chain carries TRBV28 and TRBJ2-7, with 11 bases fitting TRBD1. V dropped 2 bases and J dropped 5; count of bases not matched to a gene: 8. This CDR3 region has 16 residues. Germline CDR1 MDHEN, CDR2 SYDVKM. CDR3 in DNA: TGTGCCAGCAGTTTACCTTGGGACAGGGGGTTCCACGAGCAGTACTTC. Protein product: CASSLPWDRGFHEQYF.

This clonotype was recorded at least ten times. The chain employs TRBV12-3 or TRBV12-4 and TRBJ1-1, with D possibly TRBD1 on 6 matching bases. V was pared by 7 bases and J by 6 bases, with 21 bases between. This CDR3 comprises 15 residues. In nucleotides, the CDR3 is TGTGCCAGCATCCCCCCCGGGGGCGCGGTGGCTGAAGCTTTCTTT. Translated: CASIPPGGAVAEAFF.

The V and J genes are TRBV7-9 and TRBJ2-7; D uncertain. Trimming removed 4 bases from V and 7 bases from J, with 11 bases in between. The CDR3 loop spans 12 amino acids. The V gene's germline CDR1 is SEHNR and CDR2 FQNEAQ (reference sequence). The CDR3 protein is CASSSAVVEQYF. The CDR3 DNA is TGTGCCAGCAGCTCCGCTGTGGTTGAGCAGTACTTC.

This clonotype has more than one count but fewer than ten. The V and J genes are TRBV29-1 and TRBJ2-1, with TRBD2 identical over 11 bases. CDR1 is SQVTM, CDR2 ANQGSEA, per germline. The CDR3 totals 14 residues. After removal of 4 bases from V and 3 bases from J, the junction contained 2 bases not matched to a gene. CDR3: CSVGLAGFYNEQFF. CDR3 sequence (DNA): TGCAGCGTTGGACTAGCGGGGTTCTACAATGAGCAGTTCTTC.

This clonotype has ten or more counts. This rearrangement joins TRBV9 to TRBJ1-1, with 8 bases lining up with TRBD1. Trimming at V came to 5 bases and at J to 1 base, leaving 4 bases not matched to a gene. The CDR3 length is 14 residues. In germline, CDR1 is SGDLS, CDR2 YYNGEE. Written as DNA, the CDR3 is TGTGCCAGCAGTGCCGGGACAGGGAACACTGAAGCTTTCTTT. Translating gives CASSAGTGNTEAFF.

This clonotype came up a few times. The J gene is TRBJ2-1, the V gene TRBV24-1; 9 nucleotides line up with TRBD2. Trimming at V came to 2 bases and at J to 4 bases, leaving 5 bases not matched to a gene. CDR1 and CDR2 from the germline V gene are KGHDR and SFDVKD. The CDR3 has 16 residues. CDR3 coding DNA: TGTGCCACCAGTGATTCTCTAGCGGGGAAGTACAATGAGCAGTTCTTC. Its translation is CATSDSLAGKYNEQFF.

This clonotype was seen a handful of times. The CDR3 DNA sequence: TGTGCCAGCAGCGCCCGGGACCGCTACGAGCAGTACTTC. This encodes CASSARDRYEQYF. This chain connects TRBV7-9 to TRBJ2-7; either TRBD1 or TRBD2 may supply D (5 bases each). From germline, CDR1 is SEHNR and CDR2 FQNEAQ (reference sequence). This CDR3 spans 13 amino acids. V was pared by 5 bases and J by 3 bases, with 11 bases between.

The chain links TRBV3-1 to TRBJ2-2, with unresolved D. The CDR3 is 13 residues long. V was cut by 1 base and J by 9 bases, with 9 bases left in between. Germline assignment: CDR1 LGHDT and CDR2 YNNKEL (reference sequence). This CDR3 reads CASSQVGGRELFF. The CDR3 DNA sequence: TGTGCCAGCAGCCAAGTAGGCGGACGGGAGCTGTTTTTT. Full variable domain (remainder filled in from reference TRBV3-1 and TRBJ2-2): DTAVSQTPKYLVTQMGNDKSIKCEQNLGHDTMYWYKQDSKKFLKIMFSYNNKELIINETVPNRFSPKSPDKAHLNLHINSLELGDSAVYFCASSQVGGRELFFGEGSRLTVL.

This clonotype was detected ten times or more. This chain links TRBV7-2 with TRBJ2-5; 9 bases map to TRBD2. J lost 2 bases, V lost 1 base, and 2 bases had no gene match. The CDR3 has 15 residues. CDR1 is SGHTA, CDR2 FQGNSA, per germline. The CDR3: CASSLGTSAQETQYF. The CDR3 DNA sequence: TGTGCCAGCAGCTTAGGGACTAGCGCACAAGAGACCCAGTACTTC.

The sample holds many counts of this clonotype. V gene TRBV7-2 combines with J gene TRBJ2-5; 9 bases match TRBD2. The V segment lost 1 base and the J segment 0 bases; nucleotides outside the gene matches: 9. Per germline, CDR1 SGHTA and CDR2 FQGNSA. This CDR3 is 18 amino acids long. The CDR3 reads CASSLVWRGGPDQETQYF. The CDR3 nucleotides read TGTGCCAGCAGCTTAGTCTGGCGGGGGGGCCCCGACCAAGAGACCCAGTACTTC.

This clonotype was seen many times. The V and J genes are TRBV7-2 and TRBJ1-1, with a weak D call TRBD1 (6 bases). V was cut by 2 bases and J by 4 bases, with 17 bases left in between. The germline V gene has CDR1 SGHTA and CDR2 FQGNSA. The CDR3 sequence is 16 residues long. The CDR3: CASSLLQGIWGTEAFF. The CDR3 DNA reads TGTGCCAGCAGCTTACTCCAGGGGATTTGGGGCACTGAAGCTTTCTTT.

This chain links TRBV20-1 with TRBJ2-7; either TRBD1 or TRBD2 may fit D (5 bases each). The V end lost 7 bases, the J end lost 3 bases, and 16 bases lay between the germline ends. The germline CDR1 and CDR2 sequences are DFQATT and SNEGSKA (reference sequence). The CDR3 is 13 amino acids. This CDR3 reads CSGSLRGYYEQYF. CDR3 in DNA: TGCAGTGGGTCGTTGAGGGGCTACTACGAGCAGTACTTC.